These T cell receptor beta chains were read from a single sample in a study of T cell responses to AZD1222 COVID-19 vaccine. TCRdb keeps only in-frame clones here, not all; method: immunoSEQ multiplex PCR. The sample lists more than 85,000 clones; 70% to 90% were seen once. The sequences come from peripheral blood, collected on day 0 of AZD1222 vaccination. Source of these receptors: an adult in good health. Each CDR3 is given with its conserved first and last residue. Fields, in order: V gene, clone size, D gene, J gene, CDR3 protein, CDR3 DNA. A D gene is named only where the DNA matches it firmly. Clone size appears in some rows only: once, few, many, or a class for an expanded clone.

>TRBV5-1|.|.|TRBJ2-3
CASSLASGRDTQYF
TGCGCCAGCAGCTTGGCGTCAGGGCGAGATACGCAGTATTTT
>TRBV5-1|.|TRBD1|TRBJ2-1
CASSLSAFLGQRATEQFF
TGCGCCAGCAGCTTGTCAGCGTTTTTGGGACAGAGAGCGACTGAGCAGTTCTTC
>TRBV6-2/TRBV6-3|once|.|TRBJ2-7
CASSSVYEQYF
TGTGCCAGCAGTTCCGTCTACGAGCAGTACTTC
>TRBV16|.|.|TRBJ2-3
CASSPPRGTETSTDTQYF
TGTGCCAGCAGCCCCCCGCGGGGGACAGAAACTAGCACAGATACGCAGTATTTT
>TRBV11-2|.|TRBD1|TRBJ2-2
CASRIHRGDVGELFF
TGTGCCAGCAGGATACACAGGGGAGACGTCGGGGAGCTGTTTTTT
>TRBV7-9|.|.|TRBJ1-2
CASSLEAGNYGYTF
TGTGCCAGCAGCTTAGAAGCAGGGAACTATGGCTACACCTTC
>TRBV25-1|.|TRBD1|TRBJ1-4
CASNPPRTGDEKLFF
TGTGCCAGCAATCCCCCCCGGACAGGGGACGAAAAACTGTTTTTT
>TRBV29-1|.|.|TRBJ2-1
CSVVQQRNEQFF
TGCAGCGTTGTACAGCAGCGAAATGAGCAGTTCTTC
>TRBV7-3|.|.|TRBJ1-2
CASSPNSPADGYTF
TGTGCCAGCAGCCCGAATTCACCGGCTGATGGCTACACCTTC
>TRBV5-1|.|.|TRBJ2-1
CASSLDGASSYNEQFF
TGCGCCAGCAGCTTGGATGGGGCAAGCTCCTACAATGAGCAGTTCTTC
>TRBV2|.|.|TRBJ1-2
CATVAGGGYGYTF
.
>TRBV9|.|.|TRBJ1-4
CASSVQQGRGEKLFF
TGTGCCAGCAGCGTACAACAGGGAAGAGGTGAAAAACTGTTTTTT
>TRBV7-9|.|.|TRBJ2-7
CASSPRQSSYEQYF
TGTGCCAGCAGCCCGCGACAGAGCTCCTACGAGCAGTACTTC
>TRBV5-1|.|.|TRBJ2-6
CASSGSSGANVLTF
TGCGCCAGCAGCGGGAGCTCTGGGGCCAACGTCCTGACTTTC
>TRBV6-1|.|.|TRBJ2-3
CASSDDRSGSTDTQYF
TGTGCCAGCAGTGATGACAGGTCTGGGAGCACAGATACGCAGTATTTT
>TRBV15|.|.|TRBJ2-2
CATSVRDLTGELFF
TGTGCCACCAGCGTGAGGGATCTCACCGGGGAGCTGTTTTTT
>TRBV4-1|.|.|TRBJ1-2
CASSQESGPNYGYTF
TGCGCCAGCAGCCAAGAATCAGGGCCTAACTATGGCTACACCTTC
>TRBV7-2|.|.|TRBJ1-5
CASSFGGNQPQHF
TGTGCCAGCAGCTTCGGGGGCAATCAGCCCCAGCATTTT
>TRBV20-1|.|TRBD2|TRBJ2-2
CSASSSPGLATGELFF
TGCAGTGCTAGTTCTTCACCGGGACTAGCGACCGGGGAGCTGTTTTTT
>TRBV7-3|.|.|TRBJ1-2
CASSSTGVGGYTF
TGTGCCAGCAGCTCTACAGGAGTAGGCGGCTACACCTTC
>TRBV30|.|TRBD1|TRBJ1-1
CAWRGQGSREAFF
TGTGCCTGGAGAGGACAGGGGAGTCGGGAAGCTTTCTTT
>TRBV29-1|.|.|TRBJ1-5
CSEEGMWPQHF
TGCAGCGAGGAGGGTATGTGGCCCCAGCATTTT
>TRBV19|.|TRBD1|TRBJ2-3
CASSNYRQGNGTDTQYF
TGTGCCAGTAGTAACTACCGACAGGGTAACGGCACAGATACGCAGTATTTT
>TRBV6-1|.|.|TRBJ2-1
CASSEQASRSNEQFF
TGTGCCAGCAGTGAACAGGCTAGCAGAAGCAATGAGCAGTTCTTC
>TRBV5-6|.|.|TRBJ2-2
CASSLLVRVNTGELFF
TGTGCCAGCAGCTTATTAGTGCGGGTGAACACCGGGGAGCTGTTTTTT
>TRBV2|few|TRBD1|TRBJ1-2
CASNLKYRGVGYTF
TGTGCCAGCAACCTGAAATACAGGGGCGTGGGCTACACCTTC
>TRBV18|.|.|TRBJ2-5
CASSRELGREETQYF
TGTGCCAGCTCACGGGAACTAGGAAGAGAAGAGACCCAGTACTTC
>TRBV9|.|TRBD1|TRBJ2-5
CASSEWDRGGHETQYF
TGTGCCAGCAGCGAGTGGGACAGGGGAGGTCATGAGACCCAGTACTTC
>TRBV5-8|.|.|TRBJ1-5
CASSFPSNQPQHF
TGTGCCAGCAGCTTTCCCAGCAATCAGCCCCAGCATTTT
>TRBV5-5|.|.|TRBJ2-7
CASSLGRVSSYEQYF
TGTGCCAGCAGCTTGGGAAGGGTGAGCTCCTACGAGCAGTACTTC
>TRBV30|few|.|TRBJ2-1
CAWGVNNEQFF
TGTGCCTGGGGGGTGAACAATGAGCAGTTCTTC
>TRBV6-6|once|TRBD1|TRBJ2-3
CASSPQAAGQGADTQYF
TGTGCCAGCAGTCCGCAGGCGGCGGGACAGGGGGCAGATACGCAGTATTTT
>TRBV28|.|.|TRBJ1-3
CASSSVGFGNTIYF
TGTGCCAGCAGCTCAGTAGGGTTTGGAAACACCATATATTTT
>TRBV13|.|.|TRBJ2-5
CASSLQARTQYF
TGTGCCAGCAGCCTCCAAGCCAGGACCCAGTACTTC
>TRBV5-1|.|TRBD2|TRBJ2-1
CASSHASGSSYNEQFF
TGCGCCAGCAGCCACGCTAGCGGGAGCTCCTACAATGAGCAGTTCTTC
>TRBV19|.|.|TRBJ2-7
CASSIGPWYEQYF
TGTGCCAGTAGTATAGGACCGTGGTACGAGCAGTACTTC
>TRBV30|.|.|TRBJ1-2
CAWSSLRDSNYGYTF
TGTGCCTGGAGTTCTCTCAGAGACTCTAACTATGGCTACACCTTC
>TRBV5-1|.|TRBD1|TRBJ2-7
CASSSDRGIWEQYF
TGCGCCAGCAGTTCGGACAGGGGTATTTGGGAGCAGTACTTC
>TRBV6-1|.|.|TRBJ1-6
CASSEGRDSPLHF
TGTGCCAGCAGTGAGGGGCGGGATTCACCCCTCCACTTT
>TRBV7-6|.|.|TRBJ1-3
CASSLSGLLFGNTIYF
TGTGCCAGCAGCTTAAGCGGTCTCCTCTTTGGAAACACCATATATTTT
>TRBV5-1|few|.|TRBJ1-1
CASSLGLEWNTEAFF
TGCGCCAGCAGCTTGGGGCTGGAGTGGAACACTGAAGCTTTCTTT
>TRBV7-2|.|.|TRBJ2-1
CASSPKYEQFF
TGTGCCAGCAGCCCCAAATATGAGCAGTTCTTC
>TRBV19|.|TRBD1|TRBJ2-1
CASSRGQGVYNEQFF
TGTGCCAGTAGTAGGGGACAGGGGGTCTACAATGAGCAGTTCTTC
>TRBV4-2|.|TRBD2|TRBJ2-2
CASSQTPGGSGTGELFF
TGTGCCAGCAGCCAAACCCCCGGGGGGTCGGGTACCGGGGAGCTGTTTTTT
>TRBV11-3|.|.|TRBJ1-2
CASSPGTTYGYTF
TGTGCCAGCAGCCCAGGGACAACCTATGGCTACACCTTC
>TRBV3-1/TRBV3-2|.|.|TRBJ1-2
CASSQEGHWNRANYGYTF
TGTGCCAGCAGCCAAGAAGGGCACTGGAATCGAGCTAACTATGGCTACACCTTC
>TRBV10-3|once|TRBD1|TRBJ2-5
CAIRRQGGSETQYF
TGTGCCATCAGGCGACAGGGGGGATCCGAGACCCAGTACTTC
>TRBV2|.|.|TRBJ2-6
CASRAITSGANVLTF
TGTGCCAGCAGGGCAATCACCTCTGGGGCCAACGTCCTGACTTTC
>TRBV5-1|.|TRBD2|TRBJ2-1
CASSLGLAGDNEQFF
TGCGCCAGCAGCTTGGGGCTAGCGGGGGACAATGAGCAGTTCTTC
>TRBV18|.|.|TRBJ2-6
CASSPGNSGANVLTF
TGTGCCAGCTCGCCCGGGAACTCTGGGGCCAACGTCCTGACTTTC